A single sample gave rise to the 23 T cell receptor beta chains below, sequenced in a study of human T cells and chemical hapten exposure (dated by TCRdb to the early 2020s). Sample time point, as interpreted from the label and publication: patch test 1, 2 weeks after DPC sensitization. The treatment or condition label of this sample denotes: therapeutic diphenylcyclopropenone sensitization with weekly scalp DPC. Library preparation employed RACE. Sequencing instrument: NextSeq 500. TCRdb applied fastp at Q25 and MiXCR to the public reads, then kept only in-frame beta chains. Each CDR3 protein gets just one entry, which takes the most common genes and DNA from the rows behind it. Here the sample has around 380,000 distinct CDR3 sequences; 4.8% occur a single time. The ten largest clones capture 2% to 2.5% of the sample. This specimen was whole blood, taken in connection with sensitization to the hapten diphenylcyclopropenone (DPC). The receptors were gathered from a woman between 45 and 65 years old with alopecia areata. Some clones in this sample may be carry-over from other donors' samples.

As regards this clonotype: Compared with germline, one end of the junction differs, possibly owing to a read error. The rearrangement joins TRBV2 to TRBJ2-2; the D is unclear. CDR1 SNHLY and CDR2 FYNNEI come from the germline V gene. The CDR3 is made up of 13 amino acids. The chain's CDR3 is CASAEGNAGELFF. The CDR3 region has the DNA TGTGCCAGCGCCGAAGGGAACGCCGGGGAGCTGTTTTTT.

This clonotype was counted at least ten times. The rearrangement joins TRBV4-2 to TRBJ2-7; D remains ambiguous. V lost 2 bases and J lost 7, with 9 bases in between. This CDR3 spans 12 amino acids. Germline assignment: CDR1 LGHNA and CDR2 YNFKEQ. CDR3 in amino acids: CASSQNGKEQYF. The CDR3 nucleotides are TGTGCCAGCAGCCAAAACGGAAAAGAGCAGTACTTC.

The V gene is TRBV6-6, the J gene TRBJ1-5, with TRBD1 as a possible D gene (6 bases). The length of the CDR3 is 14 residues. Trimming cost V 5 bases and J 3 bases, with 11 bases left between them. CDR1 and CDR2 from the germline V gene are MNHNY and SVGAGI (reference sequence). CDR3 protein: CASSAGTFNQPQHF. The CDR3 region has the DNA TGTGCCAGCAGTGCCGGGACATTCAATCAGCCCCAGCATTTT.

This clonotype has at least ten counts. The rearrangement links TRBV24-1 to TRBJ2-1; no firm D call. Germline V lookup: CDR1 KGHDR, CDR2 SFDVKD. Trimming removed 3 bases from V and 10 bases from J, with 15 bases in between. This CDR3 comprises 14 residues. CDR3 nucleotide sequence: TGTGCCACCAGTGATGCTTATTCGGCGAGGGAGCAGTTCTTC. It is translated as CATSDAYSAREQFF.

This clonotype was seen a few times. The chain is built from TRBV7-2 and TRBJ2-7; TRBD2 aligns across 10 bases. CDR3 size: 16 residues. Germline values: CDR1 SGHTA, CDR2 FQGNSA. Losses at the gene ends were 5 bases for V and 4 bases for J; bases not matched to a gene: 11. CDR3 nucleotides: TGTGCCAGCAGCCTCCAAGGGACAGCGGGAGGGTACGAGCAGTACTTC. Protein: CASSLQGTAGGYEQYF.

This clonotype appeared many times. The rearrangement links TRBV6-6 to TRBJ2-3; D tentatively fits TRBD1 or TRBD2 (5 bases each). The CDR3 is 16 amino acids. V dropped 2 bases and J dropped 2 bases, with 14 bases sitting between them. Germline CDR1 reads MNHNY; CDR2 reads SVGAGI (reference sequence). CDR3 bases: TGTGCCAGCAGTTACGATTCGGGGCCAAACACAGATACGCAGTATTTT. Its protein product is CASSYDSGPNTDTQYF.

The rearrangement links TRBV29-1 to TRBJ2-7; perhaps TRBD1 as D (5 bases). V shed 3 bases and J shed 5 bases, with 11 bases lying between them. The CDR3 sequence is 12 residues long. Germline CDR1 and CDR2: SQVTM and ANQGSEA. The CDR3 loop is CSVEGLGDEQYF. DNA for the CDR3: TGCAGCGTTGAGGGGTTAGGGGACGAGCAGTACTTC.

This clonotype was seen ten or more times. The chain has TRBV12-3 or TRBV12-4 and TRBJ2-3; D is uncertain. CDR3 length: 13 amino acids. V shed 3 bases and J shed 4 bases, with 8 bases lying between them. CDR3 nucleotide sequence: TGTGCCAGCAGTTTTGGGCTAGCAGATACGCAGTATTTT. This gives the protein CASSFGLADTQYF.

In its sample, this clonotype was seen many times. The rearrangement uses TRBV9 and TRBJ2-3; D is unresolved. The V gene's germline CDR1 is SGDLS and CDR2 YYNGEE. V gave up 2 bases and J gave up 0 bases, with 10 bases separating them. This CDR3 comprises 15 residues. The CDR3 sequence: CASSVQVYSTDTQYF. CDR3 DNA sequence: TGTGCCAGCAGCGTGCAAGTCTATAGCACAGATACGCAGTATTTT.

This clonotype was seen many times. The chain carries TRBV12-3 or TRBV12-4 and TRBJ2-1, with a tentative D call TRBD1 (6 bases). Trimming removed 3 bases at V and 9 bases at J, with 15 bases between. The CDR3 covers 14 residues. The DNA of the CDR3 is TGTGCCAGCAGTTTGGTACAGGGCTCGCCTGAGCAGTTCTTC. Amino acids: CASSLVQGSPEQFF.

There are many counts of this clonotype. J is TRBJ1-5 and V is TRBV20-1; D is unclear. V lost 6 bases to trimming and J lost 5 bases, with 17 bases between them. The CDR3 contains 14 residues. Germline values: CDR1 DFQATT, CDR2 SNEGSKA (reference sequence). The CDR3 loop is CSASKDRSYQPQHF. The DNA of the CDR3 is TGCAGTGCCAGTAAAGACCGGTCGTATCAGCCCCAGCATTTT.

The table lists this clonotype with a few counts. The V and J genes are TRBV6-1 and TRBJ2-3; perhaps TRBD2 as D (6 bases). Germline CDR1 MNHNS, CDR2 SASEGT. This CDR3 has 14 amino acids. Trimming removed 6 bases at V and 4 bases at J, with 14 bases between. The CDR3 DNA sequence: TGTGCCAGCAGGACCGGGACTCCTTCAGATACGCAGTATTTT. Translation: CASRTGTPSDTQYF.

Concerning this clonotype itself: Possible read error: a much larger clone is one base away. The V call is TRBV29-1, the J call TRBJ2-3; 8 nucleotides align to TRBD1. Trimming at V came to 1 base and at J to 3 bases, leaving 6 bases not matched to a gene. This CDR3 is 15 amino acids long. Germline lookup yields CDR1 SQVTM and CDR2 ANQGSEA. The CDR3 protein is CSVEGRQGATDTQYF. CDR3 coding DNA: TGCAGCGTTGAAGGGAGGCAGGGGGCAACAGATACGCAGTATTTT.

This clonotype came up many times. The V and J genes are TRBV2 and TRBJ1-1; no clear D. V was clipped by 6 bases and J by 10 bases, with 12 bases between them. CDR3 size: 11 residues. Germline V lookup: CDR1 SNHLY, CDR2 FYNNEI. CDR3 sequence: CASSDNNVAFF. In DNA, the CDR3 is TGTGCCAGCAGCGATAACAATGTAGCTTTCTTT.

This clonotype has ten or more counts. This rearrangement joins TRBV2 to TRBJ1-2, with D tentatively TRBD1 (6 bases). Germline lookup yields CDR1 SNHLY and CDR2 FYNNEI. V was shortened by 4 bases and J by 2 bases, with 14 bases between the two germline ends. The CDR3 loop spans 15 amino acids. The CDR3 sequence: CASSVRDIPNYGYTF. Here the CDR3 DNA reads TGTGCCAGCAGTGTAAGGGACATCCCGAACTATGGCTACACCTTC.

The chain links TRBV7-2 to TRBJ2-5; D might be TRBD2 (6 bases). CDR3 length: 16 amino acids. Germline CDR1 SGHTA, CDR2 FQGNSA. Trimming took 2 bases from V and 5 from J, leaving 18 bases between them. CDR3 in amino acids: CASSLNRLVLSETQYF. The CDR3 DNA is TGTGCCAGCAGCTTAAACCGACTAGTGTTGAGTGAGACCCAGTACTTC.

Regarding this clonotype: A read error may explain this, as a much larger clone is one base away. The V and J genes are TRBV7-9 and TRBJ1-1; D might be TRBD1 (5 bases). Trimming left V 2 bases short and J 0 bases short, with 10 bases between. Per germline, CDR1 SEHNR and CDR2 FQNEAQ (reference sequence). The CDR3 loop spans 15 amino acids. CDR3 sequence (DNA): TGTGCCAGCAGCTTACTGGCAGGGATGAACACTGAAGCTTTCTTT. Encoded protein: CASSLLAGMNTEAFF.

This clonotype came up many times. The CDR3 sequence is CASSQVFHEQYF. The CDR3 bases are TGTGCCAGCAGCCAAGTTTTCCACGAGCAGTACTTC. V and J are TRBV14 and TRBJ2-7; D is unresolved. The CDR3 covers 12 residues. CDR1 and CDR2 from the germline V gene are SGHDN and FVKESK. The V and J ends lost 1 base and 5 bases respectively, with 6 bases between them.

This clonotype was seen ten or more times. This CDR3 reads CASSPSIGTGNQPQHF. CDR3 coding DNA: TGTGCCAGCAGCCCATCTATAGGTACGGGCAATCAGCCCCAGCATTTT. This chain joins TRBV7-8 and TRBJ1-5; D unresolved. The CDR3 is 16 residues long. Germline V gene data show CDR1 as SGHVS and CDR2 as FQNEAQ. With 5 bases removed from V and 2 bases from J, the gap between germline ends came to 16 bases.

This clonotype was found a few times. This rearrangement joins TRBV6-6 to TRBJ2-5; 7 positions agree with TRBD2. V was clipped by 7 bases and J by 5 bases; unmatched bases: 4. The length of the CDR3 is 12 residues. Germline V gene sequence: CDR1 MNHNY, CDR2 SVGAGI (reference sequence). DNA of the CDR3: TGTGCCAGCAAGGGCGGGAGTGAGACCCAGTACTTC. Its protein is CASKGGSETQYF.

This clonotype was counted at least ten times. V usage is TRBV11-2 and J usage is TRBJ1-5, with TRBD1 identical over 8 bases. Germline V gives CDR1 SGHAT, CDR2 FQNNGV. The CDR3 loop spans 14 amino acids. The ends lost 5 bases at V and 7 bases at J; junction bases unmatched: 7. In DNA form, the CDR3 reads TGTGCCAGCAGCGAAGGACAGGGAGGCCAGCCCCAGCATTTT. It codes for CASSEGQGGQPQHF.

This clonotype was observed at least ten times. The gene calls are TRBV5-1 and TRBJ1-2; a possible D gene is TRBD1 (6 bases). With 4 bases removed from V and 3 bases from J, the gap between germline ends came to 16 bases. Germline V gene sequence: CDR1 SGHRS, CDR2 YFSETQ. The CDR3 covers 15 residues. The CDR3 protein is CASSLGQGMDYGYTF. For the CDR3, the DNA is TGCGCCAGCAGCCTGGGGCAGGGGATGGACTATGGCTACACCTTC.

This clonotype was seen repeatedly, ten times or more. The chain joins TRBV6-5 to TRBJ2-7; perhaps TRBD1 as D (6 bases). The CDR3 sequence is 15 residues long. The germline gives CDR1 MNHEY, CDR2 SVGAGI. V was clipped by 4 bases and J by 0 bases, with 13 bases between them. The CDR3 nucleotides are TGTGCCAGCAGTTCGACAGGTAGCAACTCCTACGAGCAGTACTTC. Translating it yields CASSSTGSNSYEQYF.